A selection of T cell receptor beta chains follows, all from one sample in a study of T cells in Graves' hyperthyroidism and ophthalmopathy. TCRdb re-analysed the multiplex PCR reads in MiXCR, keeping a single row per CDR3 protein. The sample gives around 760,000 distinct CDR3 sequences, 35% of which show up once; roughly 31% is in the top ten. The sequencing sample was made of blood. The receptors shown here come from a woman aged 40 to 50 with Graves' hyperthyroidism. CDR3s include the opening cysteine and the closing phenylalanine or tryptophan. The D gene is left open where the match is weak. Clone size is shown for a subset of rows, as once, few, many or a class of expanded clone.

CDR3aa: CASISARPGANVLTF
CDR3nt: TGTGCCAGCATCTCTGCCAGACCTGGGGCCAACGTCCTGACTTTC
d_gene: NA
j_gene: TRBJ2-6
v_gene: TRBV6-6
abundance: many

CDR3aa: CASSRIQAIEAFF
CDR3nt: TGTGCCAGCAGCCGAATACAGGCAATTGAAGCTTTCTTT
d_gene: NA
j_gene: TRBJ1-1
v_gene: TRBV7-2
abundance: many

CDR3aa: CASTVTGGTEQFF
CDR3nt: TGTGCGAGCACCGTGACAGGGGGCACTGAGCAGTTCTTC
d_gene: TRBD1
j_gene: TRBJ2-1
v_gene: TRBV25-1
abundance: NA

CDR3aa: CASSDRGLSTVSYGYTF
CDR3nt: TGTGCCAGCAGCGATAGGGGACTATCGACAGTTAGCTATGGCTACACCTTC
d_gene: NA
j_gene: TRBJ1-2
v_gene: TRBV7-9
abundance: many

CDR3aa: CASSFGFVTELTEAFF
CDR3nt: TGTGCCAGCAGTTTCGGGTTTGTTACGGAACTCACTGAAGCTTTCTTT
d_gene: NA
j_gene: TRBJ1-1
v_gene: TRBV27
abundance: few

CDR3aa: CAARNSHNTEAFF
CDR3nt: TGTGCCGCTAGAAATAGCCATAACACTGAAGCTTTCTTT
d_gene: NA
j_gene: TRBJ1-1
v_gene: TRBV10-3
abundance: few

CDR3aa: CASRTRGKDTEAFF
CDR3nt: TGTGCCAGCCGAACCAGGGGGAAGGACACTGAAGCTTTCTTT
d_gene: TRBD1
j_gene: TRBJ1-1
v_gene: TRBV12-3/TRBV12-4
abundance: NA

CDR3aa: CASSLELVWETQYF
CDR3nt: TGTGCCAGCAGTTTAGAGCTCGTCTGGGAGACCCAGTACTTC
d_gene: NA
j_gene: TRBJ2-5
v_gene: TRBV12-3/TRBV12-4
abundance: NA

CDR3aa: CASSGSSEAGELFF
CDR3nt: TGTGCCAGCTCAGGGTCCTCCGAGGCCGGGGAGCTGTTTTTT
d_gene: NA
j_gene: TRBJ2-2
v_gene: TRBV4-2
abundance: NA

CDR3aa: CASTDRRQGLETQYF
CDR3nt: TGTGCCAGCACCGACCGACGGCAGGGATTGGAGACCCAGTACTTC
d_gene: NA
j_gene: TRBJ2-5
v_gene: TRBV6-2/TRBV6-3
abundance: NA

CDR3aa: CAISEGGQGEAFF
CDR3nt: TGTGCCATCAGTGAAGGGGGTCAGGGCGAAGCTTTCTTT
d_gene: NA
j_gene: TRBJ1-1
v_gene: TRBV10-3
abundance: NA

CDR3aa: CAGEKGPPVKAEKLFF
CDR3nt: TGTGCCGGGGAGAAAGGGCCTCCTGTTAAGGCCGAAAAACTGTTTTTT
d_gene: NA
j_gene: TRBJ1-4
v_gene: TRBV2
abundance: many

CDR3aa: CASSFNRDAQQFF
CDR3nt: TGTGCCAGCAGCTTTAATCGGGACGCCCAGCAGTTCTTC
d_gene: NA
j_gene: TRBJ2-1
v_gene: TRBV7-2
abundance: NA

CDR3aa: CASNNSGTGHNSPLHF
CDR3nt: TGTGCCAGCAACAATTCCGGGACAGGTCATAATTCACCCCTCCACTTT
d_gene: TRBD1
j_gene: TRBJ1-6
v_gene: TRBV25-1
abundance: once

CDR3aa: CASSQDRSTYGYTF
CDR3nt: TGCGCCAGCAGCCAGGACAGGTCTACTTATGGCTACACCTTC
d_gene: TRBD1
j_gene: TRBJ1-2
v_gene: TRBV5-1
abundance: many

CDR3aa: CASRPGVSGNTIYF
CDR3nt: TGTGCCAGCAGACCGGGGGTGTCTGGAAACACCATATATTTT
d_gene: NA
j_gene: TRBJ1-3
v_gene: TRBV6-5
abundance: NA

CDR3aa: CASSLGPSRYEQYF
CDR3nt: TGTGCCAGCAGCTTAGGACCGTCCAGATACGAGCAGTACTTC
d_gene: NA
j_gene: TRBJ2-7
v_gene: TRBV7-2
abundance: NA

CDR3aa: CSVGSGGGLDTGELFF
CDR3nt: TGCAGCGTTGGCTCTGGCGGGGGTTTGGACACCGGGGAGCTGTTTTTT
d_gene: TRBD2
j_gene: TRBJ2-2
v_gene: TRBV29-1
abundance: many

CDR3aa: CASSPSSLVQNTEAFF
CDR3nt: TGCGCCAGCAGCCCGTCTTCCTTGGTTCAGAACACTGAAGCTTTCTTT
d_gene: NA
j_gene: TRBJ1-1
v_gene: TRBV5-1
abundance: NA

CDR3aa: CASSLATGTGNGYTF
CDR3nt: TGTGCCAGCAGCTTAGCCACCGGGACAGGGAATGGCTACACCTTC
d_gene: TRBD1
j_gene: TRBJ1-2
v_gene: TRBV7-2
abundance: many

CDR3aa: CASRVGQGEMDTEAFF
CDR3nt: TGTGCCAGCAGAGTCGGACAGGGAGAGATGGACACTGAAGCTTTCTTT
d_gene: TRBD1
j_gene: TRBJ1-1
v_gene: TRBV7-9
abundance: many

CDR3aa: CASSYSGIINQPQHF
CDR3nt: TGTGCCAGCAGTTACTCAGGGATCATAAATCAGCCCCAGCATTTT
d_gene: NA
j_gene: TRBJ1-5
v_gene: TRBV2
abundance: NA

CDR3aa: CSARVLGYEQYF
CDR3nt: TGCAGTGCTAGGGTCCTAGGCTACGAGCAGTACTTC
d_gene: NA
j_gene: TRBJ2-7
v_gene: TRBV20-1
abundance: many

CDR3aa: CASSLLTGGTGELFF
CDR3nt: TGTGCCAGCAGCTTGTTGACAGGTGGAACCGGGGAGCTGTTTTTT
d_gene: NA
j_gene: TRBJ2-2
v_gene: TRBV5-5
abundance: NA

CDR3aa: CASSQDGISPLHF
CDR3nt: TGTGCCAGCAGCCAAGACGGGATTTCACCCCTCCACTTT
d_gene: NA
j_gene: TRBJ1-6
v_gene: TRBV3-1
abundance: many

CDR3aa: CASSAWGPQHF
CDR3nt: TGTGCCAGTAGTGCATGGGGGCCCCAGCATTTT
d_gene: NA
j_gene: TRBJ1-5
v_gene: TRBV19
abundance: NA

CDR3aa: CATGRFDSGNTIYF
CDR3nt: TGTGCCACGGGACGGTTTGACTCTGGAAACACCATATATTTT
d_gene: NA
j_gene: TRBJ1-3
v_gene: TRBV7-6
abundance: many

CDR3aa: CASSFSGGYSEQPQHF
CDR3nt: TGCGCCAGCAGCTTTAGCGGGGGGTACAGTGAGCAGCCCCAGCATTTT
d_gene: NA
j_gene: TRBJ1-5
v_gene: TRBV5-1
abundance: NA

CDR3aa: CASSPQGVENEQYF
CDR3nt: TGTGCCAGCAGCCCACAGGGGGTTGAAAACGAGCAGTACTTC
d_gene: TRBD1
j_gene: TRBJ2-7
v_gene: TRBV7-9
abundance: few

CDR3aa: CSGREQNTGELFF
CDR3nt: TGCAGTGGCCGGGAACAGAACACCGGGGAGCTGTTTTTT
d_gene: NA
j_gene: TRBJ2-2
v_gene: TRBV20-1
abundance: many

CDR3aa: CASSLRGTGHYGYTF
CDR3nt: TGTGCCAGCAGCTTAAGGGGGACAGGGCACTATGGCTACACCTTC
d_gene: TRBD1
j_gene: TRBJ1-2
v_gene: TRBV7-2
abundance: many

CDR3aa: CATSDRGDSPLHF
CDR3nt: TGTGCCACCTCGGACAGGGGGGATTCACCCCTCCACTTT
d_gene: TRBD1
j_gene: TRBJ1-6
v_gene: TRBV10-3
abundance: NA

CDR3aa: CASSLRRPGNTIYF
CDR3nt: TGTGCCAGCAGTTTGCGAAGGCCCGGAAACACCATATATTTT
d_gene: NA
j_gene: TRBJ1-3
v_gene: TRBV12-3/TRBV12-4
abundance: NA

CDR3aa: CASSLAAANYGYTF
CDR3nt: TGTGCCAGCAGCTTAGCGGCGGCTAACTATGGCTACACCTTC
d_gene: NA
j_gene: TRBJ1-2
v_gene: TRBV7-9
abundance: many

CDR3aa: CASSDNQGYTEAFF
CDR3nt: TGTGCCAGCAGCGATAACCAGGGATATACTGAAGCTTTCTTT
d_gene: NA
j_gene: TRBJ1-1
v_gene: TRBV6-5
abundance: few

CDR3aa: CAISERQVQETQYF
CDR3nt: TGTGCCATCAGCGAAAGACAGGTTCAAGAGACCCAGTACTTC
d_gene: NA
j_gene: TRBJ2-5
v_gene: TRBV5-6
abundance: NA

CDR3aa: CASSERIGGTYGYTF
CDR3nt: TGTGCCAGCAGCGAACGGATAGGGGGCACCTATGGCTACACCTTC
d_gene: TRBD1
j_gene: TRBJ1-2
v_gene: TRBV5-6
abundance: NA

CDR3aa: CATSRDSQLGNQPQHF
CDR3nt: TGTGCCACCAGCAGAGATTCACAGCTTGGCAATCAGCCCCAGCATTTT
d_gene: NA
j_gene: TRBJ1-5
v_gene: TRBV15
abundance: NA

CDR3aa: CSADIPDSNTEAFF
CDR3nt: TGCAGTGCAGATATTCCAGACAGTAACACTGAAGCTTTCTTT
d_gene: NA
j_gene: TRBJ1-1
v_gene: TRBV20-1
abundance: NA

CDR3aa: CASSPPQGTGELFF
CDR3nt: TGTGCCAGCAGCCCCCCCCAGGGCACCGGGGAGCTGTTTTTT
d_gene: NA
j_gene: TRBJ2-2
v_gene: TRBV13
abundance: NA

CDR3aa: CASSFREETEAFF
CDR3nt: TGTGCCAGCAGCTTCCGGGAGGAGACTGAAGCTTTCTTT
d_gene: NA
j_gene: TRBJ1-1
v_gene: TRBV7-9
abundance: many